What follows are 10 T cell receptor beta chains derived from one specimen sequenced in a study of blood T cell repertoires in COVID-19. Only in-frame clones appear in the TCRdb table, and some are missing; sequencing was by immunoSEQ multiplex PCR. Among some 300,000 clones, around 89% were seen once, and the ten largest hold 2% to 2.5%. The sample consisted of PBMCs or T cells enriched from blood (not recorded which). These receptor sequences come from an older woman in a cohort exposed to, infected with or recovered from COVID-19 (not recorded which).

A single count supports this clone. The chain recombines TRBV28 with TRBJ1-5; D gene unclear. This CDR3 has 15 residues. The V end lost 3 bases, the J end lost 0 bases, and 9 bases lay between the germline ends. Germline CDR1 reads MDHEN; CDR2 reads SYDVKM. The CDR3 region has the DNA TGTGCCAGCAGTTTCGCGGGCAGTAGCAATCAGCCCCAGCATTTT. Amino acid sequence: CASSFAGSSNQPQHF.

The chain couples TRBV28 to TRBJ2-4, with 16 bases identical to TRBD2. Germline CDR1 is MDHEN and CDR2 is SYDVKM. With 3 bases clipped from V and 0 bases from J, the junction kept 8 bases outside the gene matches. The CDR3 extends over 20 amino acids. DNA for the CDR3: TGTGCCAGCAGTTTCGCGGGACTAGCGGGAGGGGGGAGAGCCAAAAACATTCAGTACTTC. Translating gives CASSFAGLAGGGRAKNIQYF.

The gene calls are TRBV6-5 and TRBJ1-2; 9 bases are a match to TRBD1. Per the germline V gene, CDR1 is MNHEY and CDR2 is SVGAGI. The CDR3 covers 15 residues. V shed 2 bases and J 5 bases; nucleotides not matched to a gene: 6. CDR3 DNA: TGTGCCAGCAGTTACCGGGGGGACAGGGAATATGGCTACACCTTC. Its translation: CASSYRGDREYGYTF.

This clone appeared once. The rearrangement uses TRBV7-8 and TRBJ1-3; D gene unclear. Germline values: CDR1 SGHVS, CDR2 FQNEAQ. The ends were cut back, 0 bases at V and 0 bases at J, with 12 bases in the middle. CDR3 length equals 17 residues. DNA for the CDR3: TGTGCCAGCAGCTTAGCGAGAGTAGTACTCTCTGGAAACACCATATATTTT. Translated, it gives CASSLARVVLSGNTIYF.

This chain uses TRBV5-1 with TRBJ1-4; TRBD1 agrees at 11 bases. Germline V gene data show CDR1 as SGHRS and CDR2 as YFSETQ. The CDR3 consists of 16 residues. The V gene end was trimmed by 1 base and the J gene end by 6 bases; junction bases not matched to a gene: 5. CDR3 region: CASSLSRTGGHEKLFF. CDR3 coding DNA: TGCGCCAGCAGCTTGTCAAGGACAGGGGGCCATGAAAAACTGTTTTTT.

The chain employs TRBV27 and TRBJ2-1; 11 bases line up with TRBD2. Germline values: CDR1 MNHEY, CDR2 SMNVEV (reference sequence). The CDR3 contains 19 residues. V lost 7 bases and J lost 0; bases outside the gene matches: 14. DNA for the CDR3: TGTGCCAGCACCCCCTATCCGGGACTAGCGGTAAGCTCCTACAATGAGCAGTTCTTC. This codes for CASTPYPGLAVSSYNEQFF.

This chain uses TRBV7-9 with TRBJ1-4; D possibly corresponds to TRBD1 (5 bases). Germline V gene lookup returns CDR1 SEHNR and CDR2 FQNEAQ (reference sequence). Trimming pared 5 bases from V and 0 bases from J, leaving 7 bases between. This CDR3 is built from 14 residues. The CDR3 loop is CASSRQTTNEKLFF. Written as DNA, the CDR3 is TGTGCCAGCAGCCGACAGACAACTAATGAAAAACTGTTTTTT.

This chain uses TRBV12-3 or TRBV12-4 with TRBJ1-2, with 7 positions matching TRBD1. There are 12 residues in the CDR3. Losses at the gene ends were 3 bases for V and 7 bases for J; bases not matched to a gene: 2. Written as DNA, the CDR3 is TGTGCCAGCAGTTTGCCAGGGGGTGGCTACACCTTC. Translation: CASSLPGGGYTF.

This chain links TRBV7-9 with TRBJ1-1; perhaps TRBD1 as D (5 bases). The V gene's germline CDR1 is SEHNR and CDR2 FQNEAQ (reference sequence). The V end lost 6 bases, the J end lost 11 bases, and 16 bases lay between the germline ends. The CDR3 totals 12 residues. The CDR3 is CASSVSGTPAFF. The CDR3 DNA sequence: TGTGCCAGCAGTGTCTCCGGGACTCCGGCTTTCTTT.

The rearrangement joins TRBV19 to TRBJ2-2; 9 positions match TRBD1. The CDR3 runs to 15 residues. V lost 6 bases and J lost 6; bases outside the gene matches: 8. Germline V CDR1 and CDR2: LNHDA, SQIVND (reference sequence). The CDR3 region has the DNA TGTGCCAGTAGGCCGGGACAGGGATACCCCGGGGAGCTGTTTTTT. Protein product: CASRPGQGYPGELFF.